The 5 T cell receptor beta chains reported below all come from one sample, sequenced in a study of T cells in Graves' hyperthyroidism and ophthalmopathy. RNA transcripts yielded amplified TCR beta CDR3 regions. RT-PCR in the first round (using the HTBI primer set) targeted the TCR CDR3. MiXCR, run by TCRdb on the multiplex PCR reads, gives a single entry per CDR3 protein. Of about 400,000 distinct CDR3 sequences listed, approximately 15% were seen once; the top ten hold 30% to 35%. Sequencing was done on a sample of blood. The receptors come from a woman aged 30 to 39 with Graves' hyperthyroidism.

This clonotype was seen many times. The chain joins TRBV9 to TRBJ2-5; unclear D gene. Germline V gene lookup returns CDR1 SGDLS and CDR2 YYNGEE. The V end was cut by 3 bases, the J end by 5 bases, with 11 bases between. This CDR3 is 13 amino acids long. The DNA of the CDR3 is TGTGCCAGCAGCGACCCGGTAGGGGAGACCCAGTACTTC. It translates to CASSDPVGETQYF.

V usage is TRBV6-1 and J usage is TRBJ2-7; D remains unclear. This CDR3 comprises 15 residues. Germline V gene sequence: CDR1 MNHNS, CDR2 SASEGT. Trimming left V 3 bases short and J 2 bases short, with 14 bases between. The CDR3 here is CASSDRSRNPYEQYF. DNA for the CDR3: TGTGCCAGCAGTGATCGGTCCAGGAACCCCTACGAGCAGTACTTC.

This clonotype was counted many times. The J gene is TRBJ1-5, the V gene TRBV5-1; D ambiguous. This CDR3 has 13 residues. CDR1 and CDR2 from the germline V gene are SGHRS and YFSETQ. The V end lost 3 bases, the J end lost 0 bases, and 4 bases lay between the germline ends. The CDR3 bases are TGCGCCAGCAGCTCCGATAGCAATCAGCCCCAGCATTTT. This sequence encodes CASSSDSNQPQHF.

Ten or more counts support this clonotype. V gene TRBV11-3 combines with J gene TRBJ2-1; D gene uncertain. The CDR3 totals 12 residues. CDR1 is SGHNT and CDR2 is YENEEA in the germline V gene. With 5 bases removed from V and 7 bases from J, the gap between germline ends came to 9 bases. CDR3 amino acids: CASSGDSNEQFF. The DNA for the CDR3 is TGTGCCAGCAGCGGCGACTCGAATGAGCAGTTCTTC.

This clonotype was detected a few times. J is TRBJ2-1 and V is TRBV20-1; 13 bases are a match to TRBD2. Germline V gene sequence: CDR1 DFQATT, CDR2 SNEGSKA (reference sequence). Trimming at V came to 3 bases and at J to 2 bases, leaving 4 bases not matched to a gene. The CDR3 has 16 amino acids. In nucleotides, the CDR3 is TGCAGTGCTAGGGGACTAGCGGGGAAAGCCTACAATGAGCAGTTCTTC. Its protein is CSARGLAGKAYNEQFF.